This T cell receptor beta chain is from a study of response to subunit inactivated influenza vaccine. This clonotype has a handful of counts. CDR3 length: 14 amino acids. Trimming took 1 base from V and 2 from J, leaving 12 bases between them. Germline loops: CDR1 SQVTM, CDR2 ANQGSEA. TCRdb processed the RT-PCR reads anew with MiXCR; each CDR3 protein has one entry. The top ten clones hold 25% to 30% of a sample with some 150,000 distinct CDR3 sequences, roughly 12% of them seen once. The sample was also linked to a second study, of T cells expressing NK-cell markers. That publication notes: TCR beta cDNA was made by 5'RACE template switching with UMIs. Sorted T-cell subsets CD3+CD56+NKG2C+, CD3+CD56+NKG2C- and CD3+CD56-NKG2C+ were TCR beta-sequenced. Eight donors were sequenced, of whom seven were HCMV-seropositive, while the remaining one was HCMV-seronegative. These clonotypes additionally ranked first within the CD3+CD56-NKG2C+ fraction of a handful of donors. Whether expanded NKG2C+ T cell clones were HCMV-specific remained unclear.

This sequence originates from a man aged 50 to 59 who received an inactivated influenza vaccine. V and J are TRBV29-1 and TRBJ2-7; D perhaps matches TRBD1 (5 bases). Sequencing used CD8+ T cells sorted from PBMCs, obtained 12 days after vaccination. In DNA form, the CDR3 reads TGCAGCGTTGAAGGCCAGGGTATGCCCTACGAGCAGTACTTC. This translates into CSVEGQGMPYEQYF.